The 17 T cell receptor beta chains presented below share a single source sample, sequenced in a study of cytomegalovirus exposure and HLA in healthy donors. Researchers ran the PCR with 60 Vbeta and 13 Jbeta primers. Measured with immunoSEQ multiplex PCR; TCRdb has only the in-frame clones, and not every one. The sample holds about 150,000 clones, roughly 79% seen once. Sequences were obtained from PBMCs. The receptors derive from a young man in good health and CMV-seronegative.

This clone was seen more than once but under ten times. The J gene is TRBJ1-1, the V gene TRBV7-9; tentative D call: TRBD1 (5 bases). Per germline, CDR1 SEHNR and CDR2 FQNEAQ (reference sequence). Trimming cost V 1 base and J 4 bases, with 10 bases left between them. There are 14 residues in the CDR3. The CDR3 DNA reads as TGTGCCAGCAGCTTAGAAGGGGTTGTCACTGAAGCTTTCTTT. It specifies CASSLEGVVTEAFF. The full variable domain, with the rest looked up from reference TRBV7-9 and TRBJ1-1, is DTGVSQNPRHKITKRGQNVTFRCDPISEHNRLYWYRQTLGQGPEFLTYFQNEAQLEKSRLLSDRFSAERPKGSFSTLEIQRTEQGDSAMYLCASSLEGVVTEAFFGQGTRLTVV.

CDR3 protein: CASSDIGETGNEQYF. For the CDR3, the DNA is TGTGCCAGCAGTGATATAGGGGAGACAGGGAACGAGCAGTACTTC. The rearrangement uses TRBV2 and TRBJ2-7; TRBD1 agrees at 7 bases. The CDR3 is made up of 15 amino acids. Trimming cost V 3 bases and J 5 bases; bases outside gene matches: 10. Germline V CDR1 and CDR2: SNHLY, FYNNEI.

The rearrangement links TRBV29-1 to TRBJ2-1; a possible D gene is TRBD1 (7 bases). The CDR3 covers 16 residues. Looked up from germline, CDR1 is SQVTM and CDR2 is ANQGSEA. The V end lost 0 bases, the J end lost 7 bases, and 19 bases lay between the germline ends. The CDR3 region is CSVEEGRQGGWNEQFF. DNA for the CDR3: TGCAGCGTTGAAGAAGGTCGGCAGGGGGGCTGGAATGAGCAGTTCTTC.

The chain carries TRBV28 and TRBJ1-4, with a tentative D call TRBD1 (5 bases). Germline CDR1 reads MDHEN; CDR2 reads SYDVKM. There are 17 residues in the CDR3. Deletions cut 6 bases from V and 6 bases from J, with 23 bases between. CDR3 protein: CASSHRWGNPGDEKLFF. The CDR3 DNA reads as TGTGCCAGCAGCCACCGTTGGGGGAATCCGGGAGATGAAAAACTGTTTTTT.

About this clone: This CDR3 fails to terminate in the conserved phenylalanine or tryptophan, so it likely reflects a read error. The V and J genes are TRBV7-2 and TRBJ1-2; D uncertain. Deletions cut 0 bases from V and 8 bases from J, with 10 bases between. The CDR3 length is 13 residues. Germline V CDR1 and CDR2: SGHTA, FQGNSA. The CDR3 sequence: CASSLALQWGYTL. The CDR3 DNA is TGTGCCAGCAGCTTAGCCCTACAGTGGGGCTACACCCTC.

In its sample, this clone was seen once. This chain joins TRBV18 and TRBJ1-2; 7 nucleotides line up with TRBD1. Losses at the gene ends were 3 bases for V and 4 bases for J; bases not matched to a gene: 8. Germline V gene lookup returns CDR1 KGHSH and CDR2 LQKENI. This CDR3 has 15 amino acids. The CDR3 protein is CASSPETGNPYGYTF. DNA of the CDR3: TGTGCCAGCTCACCGGAGACAGGGAATCCCTATGGCTACACCTTC.

The chain combines TRBV7-9 with TRBJ1-3; D gene ambiguous. V dropped 1 base and J dropped 2 bases, with 9 bases sitting between them. The germline V gene has CDR1 SEHNR and CDR2 FQNEAQ (reference sequence). This CDR3 comprises 15 residues. CDR3: CASSLGEMAGNTIYF. Written as DNA, the CDR3 is TGTGCCAGCAGCTTAGGAGAAATGGCTGGAAACACCATATATTTT.

A remark on this clone: An end of the junction does not agree with germline; a read error may underlie this. V and J are TRBV6-1 and TRBJ2-4, with 8 positions matching TRBD1. This CDR3 has 15 amino acids. Germline values: CDR1 MNHNS, CDR2 SASEGT. For the CDR3, the DNA is TGTGCCAGCGGACCGACAGGGGTAGCCAAAAACAGTCAGTACTTC. It encodes CASGPTGVAKNSQYF.

V and J are TRBV28 and TRBJ1-5; 9 bases agree with TRBD1. J gave up 6 bases and V 6 bases, and 3 bases lay outside the gene matches. Germline loops: CDR1 MDHEN, CDR2 SYDVKM. The CDR3 covers 13 residues. In nucleotides, the CDR3 is TGTGCCAGCAGATGGACAGGGGCTCAGCCCCAGCATTTT. As protein: CASRWTGAQPQHF.

This sequence joins TRBV5-4 and TRBJ2-5; TRBD2 is a possible D gene (5 bases). The CDR3 contains 15 residues. V was shortened by 0 bases and J by 8 bases, with 17 bases between the two germline ends. The germline gives CDR1 SGHNT, CDR2 YYREEE (reference sequence). Written as DNA, the CDR3 is TGTGCCAGCAGCTTGGTGGGATTCCAGGAGGACACCCAGTACTTC. Translating gives CASSLVGFQEDTQYF.

The rearrangement uses TRBV6-5 and TRBJ2-5; 9 bases line up with TRBD1. The CDR3 runs to 15 residues. The ends lost 5 bases at V and 1 base at J; junction bases unmatched: 5. The germline V gene has CDR1 MNHEY and CDR2 SVGAGI. CDR3 DNA sequence: TGTGCCAGCAGTCCCGGGACAGGGCCCCAAGAGACCCAGTACTTC. The encoded protein is CASSPGTGPQETQYF.

The chain joins TRBV19 to TRBJ2-1; D may be TRBD2 (6 bases). The V gene's germline CDR1 is LNHDA and CDR2 SQIVND (reference sequence). The CDR3 consists of 12 residues. The V gene lost 5 bases and the J gene lost 7 bases, with 9 bases spanning the gap. The DNA for the CDR3 is TGTGCCAGTAGTCGGGGGTTAAATGAGCAGTTCTTC. Translating gives CASSRGLNEQFF.

The chain employs TRBV29-1 and TRBJ2-6, with TRBD2 as a possible D gene (5 bases). CDR1 and CDR2 (germline): SQVTM, ANQGSEA. Trimming shortened V by 4 bases and J by 15 bases, and 16 bases separated the two germline ends. The CDR3 is 12 amino acids. In DNA, the CDR3 is TGCAGCGTTGCGGGCAGGACTGGAGGCCTGACTTTC. Translation gives CSVAGRTGGLTF.

CDR3 in amino acids: CASSFRDTSNYGYTF. CDR3 DNA sequence: TGTGCCAGCAGCTTCCGGGACACGAGTAACTATGGCTACACCTTC. The chain links TRBV7-2 to TRBJ1-2, with D maybe TRBD1 (6 bases). Germline CDR1 SGHTA, CDR2 FQGNSA. The CDR3 loop spans 15 amino acids. With 3 bases removed from V and 1 base from J, the gap between germline ends came to 12 bases.

The chain is built from TRBV6-5 and TRBJ1-1; D gene uncertain. CDR3 length: 13 residues. The germline V and J ends were trimmed by 6 bases and 5 bases, with 13 bases remaining between them. The germline gives CDR1 MNHEY, CDR2 SVGAGI. The CDR3 bases are TGTGCCAGCAGCGCTACTCTGCTAACTGAAGCTTTCTTT. This translates into CASSATLLTEAFF.

The V gene is TRBV29-1, the J gene TRBJ1-6; TRBD1 might be the D (6 bases). CDR1 SQVTM and CDR2 ANQGSEA come from the germline V gene. The CDR3 has 13 residues. V lost 5 bases, J lost 3 bases, and 8 bases lay in between. CDR3: CSVRTDYNSPLHF. The CDR3 DNA reads TGCAGCGTTCGGACAGACTATAATTCACCCCTCCACTTT. The full variable domain, completed using reference TRBV29-1 and TRBJ1-6, is SAVISQKPSRDICQRGTSLTIQCQVDSQVTMMFWYRQQPGQSLTLIATANQGSEATYESGFVIDKFPISRPNLTFSTLTVSNMSPEDSSIYLCSVRTDYNSPLHFGNGTRLTVT.

This chain links TRBV6-6 with TRBJ2-2; D is possibly TRBD2 (6 bases). The germline V gene has CDR1 MNHNY and CDR2 SVGAGI (reference sequence). V shed 6 bases and J shed 7 bases, with 18 bases lying between them. The CDR3 spans 15 residues. CDR3 bases: TGTGCCAGCAGCTTCCTGGAGGGATTCTTCGGGGAGCTGTTTTTT. Protein product: CASSFLEGFFGELFF.